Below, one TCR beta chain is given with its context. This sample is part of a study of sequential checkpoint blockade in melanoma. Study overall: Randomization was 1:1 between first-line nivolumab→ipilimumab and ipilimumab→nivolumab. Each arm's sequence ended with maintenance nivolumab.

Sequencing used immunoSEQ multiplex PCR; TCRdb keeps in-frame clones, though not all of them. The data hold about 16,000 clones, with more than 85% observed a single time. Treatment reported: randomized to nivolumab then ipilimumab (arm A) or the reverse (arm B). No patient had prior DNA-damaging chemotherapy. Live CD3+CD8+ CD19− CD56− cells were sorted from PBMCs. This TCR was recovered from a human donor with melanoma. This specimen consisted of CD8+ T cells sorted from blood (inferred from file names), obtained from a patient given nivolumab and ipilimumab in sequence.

The CDR3 loop reads CASSPGQDYEQYF. Here the CDR3 DNA reads TGTGCCAGCAGTCCGGGACAGGACTACGAGCAGTACTTC. J is TRBJ2-7 and V is TRBV28, with 8 bases lining up with TRBD1. Germline CDR1 MDHEN, CDR2 SYDVKM. J gave up 3 bases and V 5 bases, and 3 bases lay outside the gene matches. The CDR3 consists of 13 residues.